This is a list of T cell receptor beta chains from one sample in a study of cytomegalovirus exposure and HLA in healthy donors. Assay: immunoSEQ multiplex PCR; the TCRdb copy retains only in-frame clones and omits some. Of roughly 180,000 clones in the sample, approximately 80% are singletons; the top ten hold approximately 6.8%. What was sequenced was PBMCs. The source of these receptors is a young man in good health and CMV-seropositive. Both conserved end residues are part of each CDR3. A D gene is named only where the DNA matches it firmly. Clone size, where shown, is once, few, many, or a class for clones that have expanded.

D	size	V	J	DNA	CDR3
-	-	TRBV11-3	TRBJ1-1	TGTGCCAGCAGCTTGGGGGGGATGAACACTGAAGCTTTCTTT	CASSLGGMNTEAFF
TRBD1	-	TRBV4-1	TRBJ2-1	TGCGCCAGCAGCCAAGCCCAAACAGGGGGCGAGCAGTTCTTC	CASSQAQTGGEQFF
TRBD1	-	TRBV4-3	TRBJ2-7	TGCGCCAGCAGCCAAACTTGGACAGGGGACACCGAGCAGTACTTC	CASSQTWTGDTEQYF
TRBD2	-	TRBV19	TRBJ2-4	TGTGCCAGTAGTGTAGCGGGAGGCCCCAAAAACATTCAGTACTTC	CASSVAGGPKNIQYF
TRBD1	-	TRBV6-5	TRBJ1-1	TGTGCCAGCAGCTACCCGACAGGGGGCAATGGCGCTGAAGCTTTCTTT	CASSYPTGGNGAEAFF
-	-	TRBV19	TRBJ1-2	TGTGCCAGTAGTTGGAGTTACTATGGCTACACCTTC	CASSWSYYGYTF
-	-	TRBV6-5	TRBJ1-5	TGTGCCAGCAGTTACGAGCGCCGCCAGCCCCAGCATTTT	CASSYERRQPQHF
-	-	TRBV5-1	TRBJ2-7	TGCGCCAGCAGCTTGGGGGGGGTGGGCCCCTACGAGCAGTACTTC	CASSLGGVGPYEQYF
-	once	TRBV19	TRBJ2-3	TGTGCCAGTGGTTTCCCAAGCGGGAGCACAGATACGCAGTATTTT	CASGFPSGSTDTQYF
-	-	TRBV19	TRBJ1-1	TGTGCCAGTAGTATGCAGGCATCCACTGAAGCTTTCTTT	CASSMQASTEAFF
-	-	TRBV19	TRBJ2-7	TGTGCCAGTAGTATAGACGGGTCTCGCGAGCAGTACTTC	CASSIDGSREQYF
-	-	TRBV6-1	TRBJ2-7	TGTGCCAGCAGCCGGGACACCAACTACGAGCAGTACTTC	CASSRDTNYEQYF
TRBD1	-	TRBV4-1	TRBJ2-7	TGCGCCAGCAGCCAAGCGGAGGGACAGGGATACGAGCAGTACTTC	CASSQAEGQGYEQYF
TRBD2	-	TRBV4-1	TRBJ2-1	TGCGCCAGCAGCCTCGGCCTAGCGGACAATGAGCAGTTCTTC	CASSLGLADNEQFF
TRBD1	-	TRBV7-8	TRBJ2-7	TGTGCCAGCAGCCCAACAGGGGTTACCTACGAGCAGTACTTC	CASSPTGVTYEQYF
-	-	TRBV25-1	TRBJ2-2	TGTGCCAGCAGTGATTTTATCCTAGGAGGAGTGTCCACCGGGGAGCTGTTTTTT	CASSDFILGGVSTGELFF
-	once	TRBV11-2	TRBJ2-5	TGTGCCAGCAGCTTATTCAGGGGTTGGGAGACCCAGTACTTC	CASSLFRGWETQYF
TRBD1	-	TRBV28	TRBJ1-5	TGTGCCAGCAGGGGGACAGGGGGGAGTCAGCCCCAGCATTTT	CASRGTGGSQPQHF
-	-	TRBV14	TRBJ2-2	TGTGCCAGCAGCCAAGCCCCCTCCACCGGGGAGCTGTTTTTT	CASSQAPSTGELFF
-	-	TRBV6-6	TRBJ1-4	TGTGCCAGCAGTTACTCGGCAGGCCTTAATGAAAAACTGTTTTTT	CASSYSAGLNEKLFF
-	-	TRBV14	TRBJ2-3	TGTGCCAGCAGCCCCCTGAGATACTCTAGCACAGATACGCAGTATTTT	CASSPLRYSSTDTQYF
TRBD1	-	TRBV30	TRBJ1-5	TGTGCCTGGACGGGACAGGGCAATAATCAGCCCCAGCATTTT	CAWTGQGNNQPQHF
TRBD1	-	TRBV4-3	TRBJ1-2	TGCGCCAGCAGACAGACAGGGCTCAACTATGGCTACACCTTC	CASRQTGLNYGYTF
-	-	TRBV7-2	TRBJ1-1	TGTGCCAGCAGCTCAGCGACACAGCGGTCTGAAGCTTTCTTT	CASSSATQRSEAFF
TRBD2	-	TRBV14	TRBJ2-3	TGTGCCAGCAGCCAAGAAGGGGATTTGGCGGGGGGATTCACAGATACGCAGTATTTT	CASSQEGDLAGGFTDTQYF
-	once	TRBV30	TRBJ2-7	TGTGCCTGGAGTGTCCCGGGACTCTACGAGCAGTACTTC	CAWSVPGLYEQYF
TRBD2	-	TRBV5-1	TRBJ2-3	TGCGCCAGCAGCGCCGGACTAGCGGGGGGGCTGACAGATACGCAGTATTTT	CASSAGLAGGLTDTQYF
-	-	TRBV27	TRBJ2-7	TGTGCCAGCAGTTTACAGTCAGGTGACGAGCAGTACTTC	CASSLQSGDEQYF
TRBD2	-	TRBV9	TRBJ2-1	TGTGCCAGCAGCGTAGTAGCGGGAGGGGAGCAGTTCTTC	CASSVVAGGEQFF
-	-	TRBV5-4	TRBJ2-5	TGTGCCAGCAGCTTGGGTCATTACCAAGAGACCCAGTACTTC	CASSLGHYQETQYF
TRBD1	-	TRBV6-5	TRBJ2-3	TGTGCCAGCAGTCTGGACAGGGGTACAGATACGCAGTATTTT	CASSLDRGTDTQYF
TRBD2	-	TRBV18	TRBJ2-5	TGTGCCAGCTCACCATCGGGGGGGCAAGAGACCCAGTACTTC	CASSPSGGQETQYF
-	-	TRBV2	TRBJ1-6	TGTGCCAGCAGTGAATTTGGGCAGACCAATTCACCCCTCCACTTT	CASSEFGQTNSPLHF
TRBD1	-	TRBV5-1	TRBJ1-5	TGCGCCAGCAGCGAACAGGGGGCAAGCAATCAGCCCCAGCATTTT	CASSEQGASNQPQHF
-	-	TRBV28	TRBJ1-3	TGTGCCAGCAGTGTTACCGGGACAACCCGAACTGGAAACACCATATATTTT	CASSVTGTTRTGNTIYF
TRBD1	-	TRBV15	TRBJ1-4	TGTGCCACCGAAAGACAGGGAACTAATGAAAAACTGTTTTTT	CATERQGTNEKLFF
-	-	TRBV28	TRBJ1-4	TGTGCCAGCAGTCCCCGGATAGGAGGGCAGTATGAAAAACTGTTTTTT	CASSPRIGGQYEKLFF
TRBD2	-	TRBV15	TRBJ2-7	TGTGCCACCAGCAGAGAGGGAGGGACTAGAGGCTACGAGCAGTACTTC	CATSREGGTRGYEQYF
TRBD1	-	TRBV27	TRBJ2-7	TGTGCCAGCAGTTTACTCCGGACAGGGGCGTCCCACGAGCAGTACTTC	CASSLLRTGASHEQYF
TRBD2	-	TRBV6-4	TRBJ2-3	TGTGCCAGCAGTGAGGGTAGCGGGGATGCAGATACGCAGTATTTT	CASSEGSGDADTQYF
-	-	TRBV27	TRBJ1-2	TGTGCCAGCAGCTCTCGCGGCCGGGATGGCTACACCTTC	CASSSRGRDGYTF
TRBD2	-	TRBV5-4	TRBJ2-5	TGTGCCAGCAGCTTGGTAGGACTAGCAGGAGAGACCCAGTACTTC	CASSLVGLAGETQYF
-	-	TRBV6-1	TRBJ2-1	TGTGCCAGCAGTGCCGGGACTTGGGGTCTTGACAATGAGCAGTTCTTC	CASSAGTWGLDNEQFF
-	-	TRBV19	TRBJ1-5	TGTGCCAGTAGTATCCGAGGCGGGGTCCGGGGCAATCAGCCCCAGCATTTT	CASSIRGGVRGNQPQHF
TRBD2	-	TRBV5-6	TRBJ2-3	TGTGCCAGCAGCTTGGGGGAGAGAGGGAGGGCCGGAGATACGCAGTATTTT	CASSLGERGRAGDTQYF
TRBD2	-	TRBV9	TRBJ2-3	TGTGCCAGCACCCCGGGGGGGAGCACAGATACGCAGTATTTT	CASTPGGSTDTQYF
TRBD1	-	TRBV11-3	TRBJ2-7	TGTGCCAGCAGCTCCGGGACAGATACCTACGAGCAGTACTTC	CASSSGTDTYEQYF
TRBD1	-	TRBV7-2	TRBJ1-5	TGTGCCAGCAGCCCGCGGACAGGTGCTAGCAATCAGCCCCAGCATTTT	CASSPRTGASNQPQHF
TRBD2	few	TRBV2	TRBJ2-7	TGTGCCGGGGGAGGGTTGACTTCCTACGAGCAGTACTTC	CAGGGLTSYEQYF
TRBD1	-	TRBV14	TRBJ1-2	TGTGCCAGCAGCCTCCGCGCAGGGGGCCATGGCTACACCTTC	CASSLRAGGHGYTF
TRBD1	-	TRBV2	TRBJ2-1	TGTGCCAGCAGTGAAGTATCGACAGGGGGCAGTTACTCCTACAATGAGCAGTTCTTC	CASSEVSTGGSYSYNEQFF
TRBD2	-	TRBV13	TRBJ2-7	TGTGCCAGCAGCTTAGAGACTAGCGCCATTGACGAGCAGTACTTC	CASSLETSAIDEQYF
TRBD2	few	TRBV15	TRBJ2-3	TGTGCCACCAGCAGAGCGCTAGCGGGCCCCTCTAGCACAGATACGCAGTATTTT	CATSRALAGPSSTDTQYF
-	few	TRBV27	TRBJ2-7	TGTGCCAGCAGTATGACAGGTTACGAGCAGTACTTC	CASSMTGYEQYF
-	-	TRBV27	TRBJ1-6	TGTGCCAGCAGGGGGCACGATAATTCACCCCTCCACTTT	CASRGHDNSPLHF
-	-	TRBV7-9	TRBJ2-1	TGTGCCAGCAGCTCCACAGGGTATGAGCAGTTCTTC	CASSSTGYEQFF
TRBD1	-	TRBV7-9	TRBJ1-1	TGTGCCTGTCGGGGGTCACAGGGGGCAGAGGACACTGAAGCTTTCTTT	CACRGSQGAEDTEAFF
-	-	TRBV9	TRBJ2-6	TGTGCCAGCAGCGACAACAGGGTCCGCTCTGGGGCCAACGTCCTGACTTTC	CASSDNRVRSGANVLTF
TRBD1	-	TRBV11-2	TRBJ1-3	TGTGCCAGCAGCCTCGACAGGGCCCTCTCTGGAAACACCATATATTTT	CASSLDRALSGNTIYF
-	once	TRBV15	TRBJ2-3	TGTGCCACCAGCAGCCTGTTTCCGCGGGGGCCAGATACGCAGTATTTT	CATSSLFPRGPDTQYF